At least ten counts were recorded for the clone carrying this TCR beta chain. Time point reported: pre-sensitization, week 0. Indicated treatment: therapeutic diphenylcyclopropenone sensitization with weekly scalp DPC. Extraction of total RNA was performed on unfractionated whole blood. The sample originates from a study of human T cells and chemical hapten exposure. Study-wide background: Skin on the upper inner arm, roughly 2 cm by roughly 2 cm in size, was sensitized with 2% DPC.

The V end lost 6 bases, the J end lost 6 bases, and 12 bases lay between the germline ends. The germline V gene encodes CDR1 SQVTM and CDR2 ANQGSEA. This CDR3 comprises 12 residues. Using its own MiXCR run on the RACE reads, TCRdb lists one record per CDR3 protein. The sample lists just under 35,000 distinct CDR3 sequences, about 9.4% occurring once. The specimen was whole blood, collected in connection with sensitization to the hapten diphenylcyclopropenone (DPC). This TCR was sampled from a man between 45 and 60 years old with alopecia areata. Some clones in this sample may be carry-over from other donors' samples. The gene calls are TRBV29-1 and TRBJ2-1, with D possibly TRBD2 on 5 matching bases. DNA for the CDR3: TGCAGCGTAAGGAGCGGAGCCAATGAGCAGTTCTTC. Its protein product is CSVRSGANEQFF.